A selection of T cell receptor beta chains follows, all from one sample in a study of cytomegalovirus exposure and HLA in healthy donors. Sequencing used immunoSEQ multiplex PCR; TCRdb keeps in-frame clones, though not all of them. Here the sample spans fewer than 250,000 clones, almost 75% being singletons. The sample taken for sequencing was PBMCs. All receptors derive from a woman aged 25 to 45 in good health and CMV-seropositive. Both conserved end residues are part of each CDR3. The order of the fields is CDR3 DNA, CDR3 protein, J gene, clone size, V gene, D gene. D genes are given only for firm matches. For some rows the clone size is stated as once, few or many, or as a class when expanded; others skip it.

cdr3_nt: TGCGCCAGCACAGGAATCCTCTCTGGGGCCAACGTCCTGACTTTC; cdr3_aa: CASTGILSGANVLTF; j_call: TRBJ2-6; clone_size: .; v_call: TRBV5-1; d_call: .
cdr3_nt: TGTGCCAGCAGCCGGGACAGGGGCTTAGAGCAGTACTTC; cdr3_aa: CASSRDRGLEQYF; j_call: TRBJ2-7; clone_size: few; v_call: TRBV11-2; d_call: TRBD1
cdr3_nt: TGTGCCAGCAGCACGGGACAGGGGAACTATGGCTACACCTTC; cdr3_aa: CASSTGQGNYGYTF; j_call: TRBJ1-2; clone_size: .; v_call: TRBV5-4; d_call: TRBD1
cdr3_nt: TGTGCCAGCAGTAAGAGGTCGGGAACTAATGAAAAACTGTTTTTT; cdr3_aa: CASSKRSGTNEKLFF; j_call: TRBJ1-4; clone_size: .; v_call: TRBV27; d_call: .
cdr3_nt: TGTGCCAGCAGTGAATGGACTAGCGGATATCAAGAGACCCAGTACTTC; cdr3_aa: CASSEWTSGYQETQYF; j_call: TRBJ2-5; clone_size: .; v_call: TRBV2; d_call: TRBD2
cdr3_nt: TGTGCCAGCAGCCCTATTGACAGGGTGAGGACTGAAGCTTTCTTT; cdr3_aa: CASSPIDRVRTEAFF; j_call: TRBJ1-1; clone_size: .; v_call: TRBV11-2; d_call: TRBD1
cdr3_nt: TGTGCCAGCAGTTACGGGCAGACGAACACTGAAGCTTTCTTT; cdr3_aa: CASSYGQTNTEAFF; j_call: TRBJ1-1; clone_size: .; v_call: TRBV6-5; d_call: .
cdr3_nt: TGCGCCAGCAGCTTGGTGGGGGCAGGCACAGATACGCAGTATTTT; cdr3_aa: CASSLVGAGTDTQYF; j_call: TRBJ2-3; clone_size: few; v_call: TRBV5-1; d_call: .
cdr3_nt: TGTGCCAGCAAAGGGGGAGCGGCCGGGGAGCTGTTTTTT; cdr3_aa: CASKGGAAGELFF; j_call: TRBJ2-2; clone_size: .; v_call: TRBV27; d_call: .
cdr3_nt: TGCGCCAGCAGCTTGGCAGCGGGAGGGCCAGGGAATGAGCAGTTCTTC; cdr3_aa: CASSLAAGGPGNEQFF; j_call: TRBJ2-1; clone_size: .; v_call: TRBV5-1; d_call: TRBD2
cdr3_nt: TGTGCCAGCAGCTTAGGCGGCCCGGGCTATGGCTACACCTTC; cdr3_aa: CASSLGGPGYGYTF; j_call: TRBJ1-2; clone_size: .; v_call: TRBV7-9; d_call: .
cdr3_nt: TGTGCCAGCAGTTTGAGGACGGGGACCTACGAGCAGTACTTC; cdr3_aa: CASSLRTGTYEQYF; j_call: TRBJ2-7; clone_size: .; v_call: TRBV6-5; d_call: .
cdr3_nt: TGTGCCATCAGTGGGGACAGGGTGAACACTGAAGCTTTCTTT; cdr3_aa: CAISGDRVNTEAFF; j_call: TRBJ1-1; clone_size: .; v_call: TRBV10-3; d_call: TRBD1
cdr3_nt: TGCAGCGCCTCTCTCAGGGGGAACTCTGGAAACACCATATATTTT; cdr3_aa: CSASLRGNSGNTIYF; j_call: TRBJ1-3; clone_size: .; v_call: TRBV29-1; d_call: TRBD1
cdr3_nt: TGTGCCAGCAGCCAAGCAGCCGGGAGCCAGAAGGGAGGTACGCAGTATTTT; cdr3_aa: CASSQAAGSQKGGTQYF; j_call: TRBJ2-3; clone_size: few; v_call: TRBV4-2; d_call: .
cdr3_nt: TGTGCCAGCAGGGGGCTGGGACAGGGGTACACCGGGGAGCTGTTTTTT; cdr3_aa: CASRGLGQGYTGELFF; j_call: TRBJ2-2; clone_size: .; v_call: TRBV27; d_call: TRBD1
cdr3_nt: TGTGCCAGCAGTAATTTAGGGACATTGGACGTTGAGCAGTTCTTC; cdr3_aa: CASSNLGTLDVEQFF; j_call: TRBJ2-1; clone_size: few; v_call: TRBV28; d_call: .
cdr3_nt: TGTGCCAGTAGTATAGTCCGGTCCAATGAGCAGTTCTTC; cdr3_aa: CASSIVRSNEQFF; j_call: TRBJ2-1; clone_size: .; v_call: TRBV19; d_call: .
cdr3_nt: TGTGCCAGCAGCCCTTTCCCGGGTGCGGGCACCGGGGAGCTGTTTTTT; cdr3_aa: CASSPFPGAGTGELFF; j_call: TRBJ2-2; clone_size: .; v_call: TRBV7-6; d_call: .
cdr3_nt: TGTGCCAGCAGCCCCGGACTAGCCCAAAAGAGCTCCTACAATGAGCAGTTCTTC; cdr3_aa: CASSPGLAQKSSYNEQFF; j_call: TRBJ2-1; clone_size: .; v_call: TRBV7-2; d_call: TRBD2
cdr3_nt: TGTGCTAGTGGTCGGACAGGGGACAATGAGCAGTTCTTC; cdr3_aa: CASGRTGDNEQFF; j_call: TRBJ2-1; clone_size: .; v_call: TRBV12-5; d_call: TRBD1
cdr3_nt: TGTGCCAGTAGTTCCCATGCTAGCGGGCCCTTGAATGAGCAGTTCTTC; cdr3_aa: CASSSHASGPLNEQFF; j_call: TRBJ2-1; clone_size: .; v_call: TRBV19; d_call: TRBD2
cdr3_nt: TGTGCCACCAGCAGGGGATGGACAGGGGGGGATACGCAGTATTTT; cdr3_aa: CATSRGWTGGDTQYF; j_call: TRBJ2-3; clone_size: .; v_call: TRBV15; d_call: TRBD1
cdr3_nt: TGTTCCAGCAGCTCTTTGACTAGCGGGAGTTTAGATGAGCAGTTCTTC; cdr3_aa: CSSSSLTSGSLDEQFF; j_call: TRBJ2-1; clone_size: .; v_call: TRBV7-9; d_call: TRBD2
cdr3_nt: TGTGCCAGCAGCTTAGGGGTTAGCGGGAGGACCACAGATACGCAGTATTTT; cdr3_aa: CASSLGVSGRTTDTQYF; j_call: TRBJ2-3; clone_size: .; v_call: TRBV7-2; d_call: TRBD2
cdr3_nt: TGTGCCAGCAGCCCCCGGGACAAATATTCCTACGAGCAGTACTTC; cdr3_aa: CASSPRDKYSYEQYF; j_call: TRBJ2-7; clone_size: once; v_call: TRBV5-6; d_call: .
cdr3_nt: TGTGCCAGCAGTCCCCGCGAGGTCGACCGCTACGAGCAGTACTTC; cdr3_aa: CASSPREVDRYEQYF; j_call: TRBJ2-7; clone_size: .; v_call: TRBV6-5; d_call: .
cdr3_nt: TGTGCCACGAGACTAGCGGGAGAAGTAAATGAGCAGTTCTTC; cdr3_aa: CATRLAGEVNEQFF; j_call: TRBJ2-1; clone_size: .; v_call: TRBV10-3; d_call: TRBD2
cdr3_nt: TGTGCCAGCAGTTACTCGGGGGGCCAAGAGACCCAGTACTTC; cdr3_aa: CASSYSGGQETQYF; j_call: TRBJ2-5; clone_size: .; v_call: TRBV6-5; d_call: .
cdr3_nt: TGTGCCAGCAGTGGCTTACAGAATTCACCCCTCCACTTT; cdr3_aa: CASSGLQNSPLHF; j_call: TRBJ1-6; clone_size: .; v_call: TRBV25-1; d_call: .
cdr3_nt: TGTGCCAGCAACAGGTTCTTATCCTACGAGCAGTACTTC; cdr3_aa: CASNRFLSYEQYF; j_call: TRBJ2-7; clone_size: .; v_call: TRBV28; d_call: .